This TCR beta chain was sequenced for a study of shared clonotypes between healthy human individuals (dated by TCRdb to between 2020 and 2021). In terms of the full investigation: The cohort comprised a couple of women and three men aged 18 to 49 years. For each donor, CD4 naive and CD4 memory were each run on three plates, CD8 naive on two plates, and CD8 memory on one plate. Blood TCR repertoires of roughly 5 healthy adults were deeply sequenced to estimate repertoire size and the extent of clonotype sharing between individuals. To increase sequencing depth and limit assay-specific biases, TCR repertoire library preparation and sequencing were carried out by different laboratories using diverse techniques. Between about 0.8 and 9 billion PBMCs per donor were obtained by leukapheresis. Study-level results and caveats: When several donors were compared, the shared fraction of clonotypes was about 5% for naive CD4, 3.5% for naive CD8, 2.3% for memory CD4, and about 0.36% for memory CD8. Sampling was limited to blood, and TCR repertoires in tissue likely differ from TCR repertoires in blood. Larger estimated clonotype richness was generally found for naive subsets than for memory subsets. Pairwise subsampling led to the expectation that sequencing depth would affect the degree of clonotype sharing among donors. Compared with non-shared clonotypes, the clonotypes found in all four sorted-subset donors had higher generation probabilities. Because the study included a small number of donors, the genetic and exposure-history diversity represented was limited. Incomplete sequencing was indicated by rarefaction of sorted-subset datasets, despite the large sequencing depth.

About this clone itself: Its antigen is currently not known. No quality values exist for individual bases; no much larger clone is one base distant.

V was cut back by 5 bases and J by 1 base, leaving a gap of 8 bases between them. The germline V gene (reference sequence) specifies LNHDA as CDR1 and SQIVND as CDR2. The CDR3 runs 13 amino acids, cysteine and phenylalanine included. The CDR3 DNA has 39 bases and is translated from base 1. TCR CDR3 regions were amplified from genomic DNA by multiplex PCR using the deep immunoSEQ assay. For each cell subset, the extracted genomic DNA was distributed evenly across all wells of several immunoSEQ 96-well plates, and each plate served as one replicate. For sorted subsets, around 200 ng genomic DNA, equal to 25,000 to 35,000 T cell genomes, was loaded into each replicate PCR. The purified libraries were quantified using a Qubit 3.0 fluorometer, sized with a Bioanalyzer 2100, and then quantified again using the KAPA Library Quantification kit. Every immunoSEQ 96-well plate was sequenced on a separate single-read 150-cycle Illumina NextSeq 550 flow cell. Processing in the source paper ran as follows. Because the immunoSEQ output included only junctional sequences and no quality scores, the filtering could not be the same as the filtering used for full-length reads. Sequences were annotated with PyIR, a Python wrapper for IgBLAST v1.9, and V/J genes and CDR3 were assigned using IMGT germline references. Any read was removed if the V/J assignment was weak (E-value above 1e-6), the CDR3 was missing, or the read contained stop codons, out-of-frame junctions, or ambiguous translated residues. V3J clonotypes were defined as sequences sharing an identical inferred V gene, J gene, and CDR3 amino acid sequence. Percentage overlap between repertoires was calculated by dividing the number of shared unique clonotypes by the size of the smaller repertoire. Three approaches were used to assess repertoire richness: RTK rarefaction, the Chao1 estimator, and Recon v2.1 estimates of unobserved clonotypes. OLGA was used to compute generation probabilities for all TCRbeta clonotypes that the gDNA method yielded from a few donors. TCRdb took this table from immuneACCESS and kept in-frame rearrangements with V and J called. Such tables lack part of the clones; where checked against another copy, unresolved V genes explain under half of the gap, and the rest is unexplained. That table furnishes V, J and clone size, whereas the DNA furnished D and trimming. The sample table shows roughly 650,000 clones, and 95% to 97% are seen once. About 0.12% of the sample is held by the ten biggest clonotypes.

CD8 naive samples were CD45RO-negative cells positively selected for CCR7, giving a CD45RA+CCR7+ population that excluded TemRA cells. The donors were healthy, HIV-negative adults who had no recently reported acute infections or vaccinations. All donors were Caucasian adults living in Nashville, Tennessee, USA. Blood was collected by leukapheresis, and PBMCs were isolated by Ficoll-Histopaque density gradient centrifugation and then cryopreserved in liquid nitrogen vapor phase. Analytical flow cytometry was used to check the purity and quantity of every magnetically sorted T cell population. Genomic DNA was isolated from every sorted fraction and measured by UV absorbance on a Nanodrop 2000c.

The specimen sequenced was naive CD8+ T cells sorted from blood. The sample's cell subset or site label is to be understood as: CD45RA+CCR7+. Rearrangement joined TRBV19 to TRBJ1-1, with no D gene named confidently. This sequence originates from a woman under 40 in good health. The DNA reads TGTGCCAGTAGTGTCACAGAGAACACTGAAGCTTTCTTT. It codes for CASSVTENTEAFF. Supplemented by the reference TRBV19 and TRBJ1-1 proteins around the CDR3, the complete variable domain is DGGITQSPKYLFRKEGQNVTLSCEQNLNHDAMYWYRQDPGQGLRLIYYSQIVNDFQKGDIAEGYSVSREKKESFPLTVTSAQKNPTAFYLCASSVTENTEAFFGQGTRLTVV.